The 22 T cell receptor beta chains in this list originate from one sample, sequenced in a study of cytomegalovirus exposure and HLA in healthy donors. A multiplex PCR was run with 60 Vbeta primers and 13 Jbeta primers. Data came from immunoSEQ multiplex PCR; TCRdb stores just in-frame clones and leaves some out. Here the sample spans tens of thousands of clones, roughly 80% being singletons. The material sequenced was PBMCs. All receptors come from a woman in her 30s in good health and CMV-seronegative.

The V gene is TRBV6-5, the J gene TRBJ1-1; 8 bases agree with TRBD1. This CDR3 is built from 12 residues. Unmatched junction bases numbered 7, after V lost 4 bases and J lost 12 bases. Germline CDR1 is MNHEY and CDR2 is SVGAGI. CDR3 DNA sequence: TGTGCCAGCAGTTTTAGCCAGGGGGCATCTTTCTTT. Protein product: CASSFSQGASFF.

The gene calls are TRBV6-5 and TRBJ1-2; no reliable D call. Trimming removed 6 bases at V and 3 bases at J, with 17 bases between. This CDR3 spans 15 amino acids. Per germline, CDR1 MNHEY and CDR2 SVGAGI. CDR3 sequence: CASRTIYVRDYGYTF. The CDR3 DNA follows: TGTGCCAGCAGAACTATATACGTGCGAGACTATGGCTACACCTTC.

V gene TRBV7-2 combines with J gene TRBJ1-3; TRBD1 matches 9 bases. Germline CDR1 and CDR2: SGHTA and FQGNSA. The CDR3 consists of 17 residues. The V gene end was trimmed by 1 base and the J gene end by 3 bases; junction bases not matched to a gene: 7. CDR3 sequence: CASSLGIGTGFGNTIYF. The CDR3 DNA sequence: TGTGCCAGCAGCTTAGGAATCGGGACAGGGTTTGGAAACACCATATATTTT.

The chain's CDR3 is CASSAGQGPTEAFF. Written as DNA, the CDR3 is TGCGCCAGCAGCGCGGGACAGGGACCCACTGAAGCTTTCTTT. This chain connects TRBV5-1 to TRBJ1-1, with TRBD1 identical over 9 bases. The CDR3 has 14 residues. The J segment lost 4 bases and the V segment lost 4 bases, leaving 5 bases of the junction unmatched. CDR1 and CDR2 from the germline V gene are SGHRS and YFSETQ.

The chain couples TRBV10-1 to TRBJ2-3; 7 positions match TRBD1. The CDR3 spans 13 residues. Trimming took 6 bases from V and 6 from J; bases not matched to a gene: 6. Germline CDR1 WNHNN, CDR2 SYGVQD (reference sequence). The CDR3 is CASRRQGSDTQYF. The CDR3 DNA sequence: TGCGCCAGCAGGCGACAGGGATCGGATACGCAGTATTTT.

This clone was counted once. The V call is TRBV29-1, the J call TRBJ1-5, with a possible D match to TRBD1 (5 bases). The CDR3 length is 13 residues. Trimming shortened V by 5 bases and J by 6 bases, and 14 bases separated the two germline ends. Germline V gene lookup returns CDR1 SQVTM and CDR2 ANQGSEA. CDR3 in amino acids: CSVQGREGQPQHF. DNA for the CDR3: TGCAGCGTTCAAGGCAGGGAAGGTCAGCCCCAGCATTTT.

The rearrangement links TRBV18 to TRBJ2-1, with 11 bases fitting TRBD1. The length of the CDR3 is 19 residues. V shed 3 bases and J 3 bases; nucleotides not matched to a gene: 13. Germline loops: CDR1 KGHSH, CDR2 LQKENI. This CDR3 reads CASSPQRTGGSSDYNEQFF. In DNA form, the CDR3 reads TGTGCCAGCTCACCTCAAAGGACAGGGGGCTCCTCAGACTACAATGAGCAGTTCTTC.

The rearrangement joins TRBV11-3 to TRBJ1-1, with 8 nucleotides matching TRBD1. Trimming cost V 3 bases and J 5 bases; bases outside gene matches: 5. Germline V CDR1 and CDR2: SGHNT, YENEEA. The CDR3 runs to 14 residues. The CDR3 DNA follows: TGTGCCAGCAGCTTCGGGACAGGTAGGACTGAAGCTTTCTTT. Translation gives CASSFGTGRTEAFF.

V is TRBV4-3 and J is TRBJ1-1; D is unresolved. Trimming left V 4 bases short and J 6 bases short, with 12 bases between. The CDR3 spans 13 residues. Germline V CDR1 and CDR2: LGHNA, YSLEER. The CDR3 sequence is CASSPRAGAEAFF. Here the CDR3 DNA reads TGCGCCAGCAGCCCTCGGGCGGGAGCTGAAGCTTTCTTT.

The chain joins TRBV2 to TRBJ1-2; maybe TRBD1 (6 bases). Trimming pared 5 bases from V and 4 bases from J, leaving 11 bases between. This CDR3 is 13 amino acids long. Per the germline V gene, CDR1 is SNHLY and CDR2 is FYNNEI. As DNA, the CDR3 is TGTGCCAGCAGTACCCAGGACAGCTATGGCTACACCTTC. The encoded protein is CASSTQDSYGYTF.

This clone came up a few times. This chain joins TRBV6-1 and TRBJ1-1; 10 nucleotides match TRBD1. V gave up 3 bases and J gave up 4 bases; unmatched junction bases: 5. CDR3 size: 15 residues. Germline assignment: CDR1 MNHNS and CDR2 SASEGT. For the CDR3, the DNA is TGTGCCAGCAGTGAGGGGACAGGGGATGTCACTGAAGCTTTCTTT. This gives the protein CASSEGTGDVTEAFF.

V and J are TRBV2 and TRBJ1-2; TRBD1 is a possible D gene (5 bases). Germline loops: CDR1 SNHLY, CDR2 FYNNEI. This CDR3 comprises 12 residues. The germline V and J ends were trimmed by 6 bases and 8 bases, with 13 bases remaining between them. The CDR3 bases are TGTGCCAGCAGGACAGCGTCCGGCGGCTACACCTTC. The encoded protein is CASRTASGGYTF.

This clone was found a few times. The chain employs TRBV29-1 and TRBJ2-1; perhaps TRBD1 as D (5 bases). Germline V gene data show CDR1 as SQVTM and CDR2 as ANQGSEA. Trimming shortened V by 1 base and J by 6 bases, and 13 bases separated the two germline ends. There are 14 residues in the CDR3. The CDR3 DNA follows: TGCAGCGTTGAAGTGACAGCTGTTGGCAATGAGCAGTTCTTC. Translated: CSVEVTAVGNEQFF.

The rearrangement links TRBV25-1 to TRBJ2-7; 11 positions agree with TRBD1. CDR3 size: 14 residues. Germline trimming cut 3 bases from V and 4 bases from J; bases unmatched to any gene: 2. Looked up from germline, CDR1 is MGHDK and CDR2 is SYGVNS. The CDR3 sequence is CASSEDRGLYEQYF. CDR3 coding DNA: TGTGCCAGCAGTGAGGACAGGGGGCTGTACGAGCAGTACTTC.

The chain joins TRBV2 to TRBJ1-3, with a possible D match to TRBD1 (6 bases). V gave up 6 bases and J gave up 4 bases, with 16 bases separating them. Per the germline V gene, CDR1 is SNHLY and CDR2 is FYNNEI. This CDR3 comprises 15 residues. The CDR3 DNA is TGTGCCAGCAGGTCTTCTACAGGGAGCGGAAACACCATATATTTT. Its translation is CASRSSTGSGNTIYF. Full variable domain (rest looked up from reference TRBV2 and TRBJ1-3): EPEVTQTPSHQVTQMGQEVILRCVPISNHLYFYWYRQILGQKVEFLVSFYNNEISEKSEIFDDQFSVERPDGSNFTLKIRSTKLEDSAMYFCASRSSTGSGNTIYFGEGSWLTVV.

V and J are TRBV2 and TRBJ1-1; D is unclear. V was cut by 10 bases and J by 0 bases, with 12 bases left in between. There are 13 residues in the CDR3. Germline lookup yields CDR1 SNHLY and CDR2 FYNNEI. CDR3 in amino acids: CATSAGMNTEAFF. The CDR3, as DNA: TGTGCCACCTCGGCGGGGATGAACACTGAAGCTTTCTTT.

This clone was recorded only once. The V gene is TRBV7-8, the J gene TRBJ2-5; D unresolved. Trimming took 0 bases from V and 2 from J, leaving 7 bases between them. This CDR3 comprises 14 residues. Germline V gene data show CDR1 as SGHVS and CDR2 as FQNEAQ. DNA of the CDR3: TGTGCCAGCAGCTTAGCTTACCTACAAGAGACCCAGTACTTC. Translated, it gives CASSLAYLQETQYF.

The chain combines TRBV11-3 with TRBJ2-7; 9 bases fit TRBD1. The V segment lost 8 bases and the J segment 2 bases; nucleotides outside the gene matches: 4. The germline V gene encodes CDR1 SGHNT and CDR2 YENEEA. The CDR3 extends over 13 amino acids. In DNA form, the CDR3 reads TGTGCCAGCCAGGGACAGGGACCCTACGAGCAGTACTTC. Residues: CASQGQGPYEQYF.

The chain has TRBV6-1 and TRBJ2-3, with a weak D call TRBD1 (5 bases). Trimming shortened V by 3 bases and J by 6 bases, and 19 bases separated the two germline ends. Germline V gives CDR1 MNHNS, CDR2 SASEGT. This CDR3 comprises 16 residues. The CDR3 DNA reads as TGTGCCAGCAGTGATCGGCAGGGCCGGATCGACGATACGCAGTATTTT. This codes for CASSDRQGRIDDTQYF.

The chain employs TRBV30 and TRBJ2-5; perhaps TRBD2 as D (6 bases). This CDR3 spans 14 amino acids. Trimming shortened V by 1 base and J by 3 bases, and 12 bases separated the two germline ends. Germline CDR1 is GTSNPN and CDR2 is SVGIG (reference sequence). The CDR3: CAWSARAGKETQYF. The CDR3 coding sequence is TGTGCCTGGAGTGCGAGGGCGGGGAAAGAGACCCAGTACTTC.

The rearrangement links TRBV7-8 to TRBJ1-6; 7 bases line up with TRBD1. The junction had 2 bases not matched to a gene; V was cut back by 2 bases and J by 7 bases. The CDR3 is made up of 14 amino acids. CDR1 and CDR2 from the germline V gene are SGHVS and FQNEAQ. The CDR3: CASSLSGGNSPLHF. The CDR3 DNA reads as TGTGCCAGCAGCTTATCAGGGGGAAATTCACCCCTCCACTTT.

This chain connects TRBV4-1 to TRBJ1-1, with no clear D. The CDR3 is made up of 14 amino acids. Trimming took 3 bases from V and 0 from J, leaving 8 bases between them. Germline V CDR1 and CDR2: MGHRA, YSYEKL. For the CDR3, the DNA is TGCGCCAGCAGCCACTACTTTATGAACACTGAAGCTTTCTTT. Its translation is CASSHYFMNTEAFF.